This paragraph reports one T cell receptor beta chain. No antigen is known for it. This sample stems from a study of cytomegalovirus exposure and HLA in healthy donors. The PCR had 60 Vbeta and 13 Jbeta primers. The repertoire was sequenced with immunoSEQ multiplex PCR; TCRdb's copy has only in-frame clones and lacks some. The sample contains approximately 79,000 clones, roughly 79% of which appear only once. General study findings and limits: A later analysis appeared to link common viral pathogens to several of the most significant clusters. Reports showed the classifier diagnosing cytomegalovirus status with high specificity and sensitivity. Being productive about 90% or about 30% of the time was typical of most TCR beta V segments in an earlier analysis.

The sample was PBMCs. The clonotype was recovered from a man aged 40-50 years in good health and CMV-seronegative.

CDR3 coding DNA: TGTGCCAGTAGTATTGCGGGGGGAATAACAGATACGCAGTATTTT. Its protein product is CASSIAGGITDTQYF. This sequence joins TRBV19 and TRBJ2-3; 8 nucleotides agree with TRBD2. This CDR3 has 15 residues. Germline V CDR1 and CDR2: LNHDA, SQIVND (reference sequence). The trim removed 3 bases at V and 3 bases at J, leaving 5 bases unmatched.